This record concerns one T cell receptor (beta chain) sequence. Its antigen is unidentified. Genomic DNA templated the TCR beta VDJ and CDR3 profiling. TCRdb processed the reads anew with MiXCR; each CDR3 protein has one entry. The table records 160,000 or so distinct CDR3 sequences, over 55% of them present only once. This sample stems from a study of CD8+CD57+ T cells in acquired aplastic anemia. Findings and limits, study-wide: For CD8+ Simpson's diversity, patients and controls showed no significant difference.

The authors sequenced patients whose flow cytometry had shown CD8+CD57+ cell expansion. The TCR originated in a human donor with aplastic anemia. Sequenced sample: sorted CD4+, CD8+, or CD8+CD57+ T cells (not recorded which) from PBMCs.

The CDR3 region has the DNA TGCGCCAGCAGCTTGTGGAGCAGGGAAACTGAAGCTTTCTTT. It specifies CASSLWSRETEAFF. This rearrangement joins TRBV5-1 to TRBJ1-1; tentatively, D is TRBD1 (5 bases). Germline assignment: CDR1 SGHRS and CDR2 YFSETQ. CDR3 size: 14 residues. V shed 1 base and J shed 5 bases, with 12 bases lying between them.